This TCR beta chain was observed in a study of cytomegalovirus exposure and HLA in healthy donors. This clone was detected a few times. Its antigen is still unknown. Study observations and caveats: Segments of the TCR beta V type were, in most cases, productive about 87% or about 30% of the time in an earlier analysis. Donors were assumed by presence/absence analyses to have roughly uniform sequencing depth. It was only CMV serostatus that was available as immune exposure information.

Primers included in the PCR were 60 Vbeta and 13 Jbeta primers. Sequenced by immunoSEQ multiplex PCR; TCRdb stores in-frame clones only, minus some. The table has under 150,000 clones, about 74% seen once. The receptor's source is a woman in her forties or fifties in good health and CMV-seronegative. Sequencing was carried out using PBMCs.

DNA of the CDR3: TGTGCCAGCAGTGAAGTGGGCGACAGGGGTCGGTACGAGCAGTACTTC. Encoded protein: CASSEVGDRGRYEQYF. This chain links TRBV6-1 with TRBJ2-7, with TRBD1 matching 8 bases. CDR1 is MNHNS, CDR2 SASEGT, per germline. V was clipped by 1 base and J by 4 bases; unmatched bases: 9. This CDR3 spans 16 amino acids.